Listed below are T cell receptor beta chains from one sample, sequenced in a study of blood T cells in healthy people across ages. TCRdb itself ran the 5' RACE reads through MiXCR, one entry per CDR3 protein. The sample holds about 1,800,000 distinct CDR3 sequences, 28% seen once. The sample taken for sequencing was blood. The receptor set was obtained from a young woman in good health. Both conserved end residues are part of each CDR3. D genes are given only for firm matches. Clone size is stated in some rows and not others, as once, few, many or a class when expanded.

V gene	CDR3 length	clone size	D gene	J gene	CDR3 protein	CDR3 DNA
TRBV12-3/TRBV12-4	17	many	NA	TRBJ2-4	CASSHGPGSIAKNIQYF	TGTGCCAGCAGCCACGGTCCGGGGTCTATCGCCAAAAACATTCAGTACTTC
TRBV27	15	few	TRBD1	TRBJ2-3	CARGQRSYYTDTQYF	TGTGCCAGGGGACAGCGTTCTTATTACACAGATACGCAGTATTTT
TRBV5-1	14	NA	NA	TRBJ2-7	CASSLAAGTYEQNF	TGCGCCAGCAGCTTGGCGGCAGGGACCTACGAGCAGAACTTC
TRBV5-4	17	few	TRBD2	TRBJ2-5	CASSRQGHSGVGETQYF	TGTGCCAGCAGCCGGCAGGGGCATAGCGGGGTTGGAGAGACCCAGTACTTC
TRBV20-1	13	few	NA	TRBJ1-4	CSAPDSGNEKLFF	TGCAGTGCTCCGGACAGCGGAAATGAAAAACTGTTTTTT
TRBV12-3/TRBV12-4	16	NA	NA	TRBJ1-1	CASRPPRQLTNTEAFF	TGTGCCAGCAGGCCCCCTCGACAGTTAACGAACACTGAAGCTTTCTTT
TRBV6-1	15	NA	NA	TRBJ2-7	CASSHKGTRTGEQYF	TGTGCCAGCAGCCACAAGGGGACGCGAACCGGCGAGCAGTACTTC
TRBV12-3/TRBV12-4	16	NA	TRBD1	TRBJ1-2	CASSLGGTGLNYGYTF	TGTGCCAGCAGTTTAGGAGGGACAGGGTTGAACTATGGCTACACCTTC
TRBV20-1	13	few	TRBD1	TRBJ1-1	CSAPGQMNTEAFF	TGCAGTGCCCCGGGACAGATGAACACTGAAGCTTTCTTT
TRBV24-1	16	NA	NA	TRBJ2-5	CATSDIQGSGQETQYF	TGTGCCACCAGTGACATACAGGGTAGTGGGCAAGAGACCCAGTACTTC
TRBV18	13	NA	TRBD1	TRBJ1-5	CASSLRTGDPQHF	TGTGCCAGCTCACTTCGGACAGGGGATCCCCAGCATTTT
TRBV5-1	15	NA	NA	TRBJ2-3	CASSSLRGGTDTQYF	TGCGCCAGCAGCTCCCTACGCGGAGGCACAGATACGCAGTATTTT
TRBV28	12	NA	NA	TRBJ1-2	CASIGREEGYTF	TGTGCCAGCATAGGAAGGGAGGAGGGCTACACCTTC
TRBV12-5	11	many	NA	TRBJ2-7	CASGLVGEQYF	TGTGCTAGTGGTTTGGTCGGCGAGCAGTACTTC
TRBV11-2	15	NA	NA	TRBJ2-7	CASSLAAALLYEQYF	TGTGCCAGCAGCTTAGCGGCAGCACTTTTGTACGAGCAGTACTTC
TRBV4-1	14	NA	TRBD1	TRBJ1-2	CASSQEGTGGGYTF	TGCGCCAGCAGCCAAGAAGGGACAGGGGGTGGCTACACCTTC
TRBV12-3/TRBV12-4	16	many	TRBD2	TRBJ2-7	CASSGAPGLAAYEQYF	TGTGCCAGCAGCGGAGCCCCGGGACTAGCGGCTTACGAGCAGTACTTC
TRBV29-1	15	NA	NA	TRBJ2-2	CSVEGQAPNTGELFF	TGCAGCGTTGAAGGTCAGGCCCCGAACACCGGGGAGCTGTTTTTT
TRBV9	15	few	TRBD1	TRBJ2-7	CASSVEGDRFYEQYF	TGTGCCAGCAGCGTAGAAGGGGACAGGTTTTACGAGCAGTACTTC
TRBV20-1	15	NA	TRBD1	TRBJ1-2	CSAAQGDRGNYGYTF	TGCAGTGCTGCCCAGGGGGACAGGGGGAACTATGGCTACACCTTC
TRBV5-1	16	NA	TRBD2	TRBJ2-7	CASSTIAGGRAYEQYF	TGCGCCAGCAGCACAATAGCGGGGGGGCGCGCCTACGAGCAGTACTTC
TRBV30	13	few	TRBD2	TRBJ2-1	CAWSSGREAEQFF	TGTGCCTGGAGTAGTGGGAGGGAGGCTGAGCAGTTCTTC
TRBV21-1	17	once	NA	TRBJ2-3	CASIDRTSGRNTDTQYF	TGTGCCAGCATCGATAGGACTAGCGGGAGGAATACAGATACGCAGTATTTT
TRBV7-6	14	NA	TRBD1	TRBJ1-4	CASSWQGASEKLFF	TGTGCCAGCAGCTGGCAGGGGGCTTCAGAAAAACTGTTTTTT
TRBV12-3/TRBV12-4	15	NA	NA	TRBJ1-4	CTSSYRVQTNEKLFF	TGTACCAGCAGCTACAGGGTTCAGACTAATGAAAAACTGTTTTTT
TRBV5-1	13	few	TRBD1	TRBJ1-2	CASSQGGSSGYTF	TGCGCCAGCAGCCAGGGGGGGAGCAGTGGCTACACCTTC
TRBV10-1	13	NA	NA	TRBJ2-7	CASSDPSSYEQYF	TGCGCCAGCAGTGACCCTAGCTCCTACGAGCAGTACTTC
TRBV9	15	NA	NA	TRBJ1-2	CASSAPPDSPYGYTF	TGTGCCAGCAGCGCCCCCCCGGACAGCCCCTATGGCTACACCTTC
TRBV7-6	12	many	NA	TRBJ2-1	CASSDGSSEQFF	TGTGCCAGCAGCGACGGTTCCAGTGAGCAGTTCTTC
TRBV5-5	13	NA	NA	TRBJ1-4	CASSWGFNEKLFF	TGTGCCAGCAGCTGGGGGTTCAATGAAAAACTGTTTTTT
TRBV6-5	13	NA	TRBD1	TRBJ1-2	CASSADRTYGYTF	TGTGCCAGCAGCGCGGACAGGACCTATGGCTACACCTTC
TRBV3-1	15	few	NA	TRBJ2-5	CASSEIRGTQETQYF	TGTGCCAGCAGCGAAATCCGGGGGACACAAGAGACCCAGTACTTC
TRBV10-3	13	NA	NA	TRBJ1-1	CAISDRENTEAFF	TGTGCCATCAGTGACCGGGAGAACACTGAAGCTTTCTTT
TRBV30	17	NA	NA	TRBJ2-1	CAWSQAARRSSYNEQFF	TGTGCCTGGAGCCAAGCCGCCCGGAGGAGCTCCTACAATGAGCAGTTCTTC
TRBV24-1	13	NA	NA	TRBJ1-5	CATSSTGLEPQHF	TGTGCCACCAGTTCAACAGGGTTGGAGCCCCAGCATTTT
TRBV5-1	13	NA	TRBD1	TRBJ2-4	CASSLGSGTGGYF	TGCGCCAGCAGCTTGGGGTCCGGGACAGGGGGATACTTC
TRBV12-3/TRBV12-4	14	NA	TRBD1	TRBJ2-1	CASSPGQGRSEQFF	TGTGCCAGCAGTCCTGGACAGGGTCGGAGTGAGCAGTTCTTC
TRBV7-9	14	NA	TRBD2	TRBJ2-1	CASSLSGEYNEQFF	TGTGCCAGCAGTCTGAGCGGGGAATACAATGAGCAGTTCTTC
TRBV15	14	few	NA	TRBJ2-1	CATSRDLQHNEQFF	TGTGCCACCAGCAGAGATCTCCAGCACAATGAGCAGTTCTTC
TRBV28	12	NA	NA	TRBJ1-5	CACTRDRQPQHF	TGTGCCTGCACCAGAGACCGGCAGCCCCAGCATTTT
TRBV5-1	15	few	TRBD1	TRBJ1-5	CASRPTGDRNQPQHF	TGCGCCAGCAGACCGACAGGGGATCGCAATCAGCCCCAGCATTTT
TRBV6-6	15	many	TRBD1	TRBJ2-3	CASRPGQSYTDTQYF	TGTGCCAGCAGACCGGGACAGAGTTACACAGATACGCAGTATTTT
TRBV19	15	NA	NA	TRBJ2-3	CASSSVGGGRDTQYF	TGTGCCAGTAGTTCTGTAGGAGGGGGCAGGGATACGCAGTATTTT
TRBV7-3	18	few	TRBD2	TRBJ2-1	CANSLTMRAGGIGDEQFF	TGTGCCAACAGCTTAACTATGAGAGCGGGGGGTATTGGGGATGAGCAGTTCTTC
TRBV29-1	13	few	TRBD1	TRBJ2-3	CSVRAGGRDTQYF	TGCAGCGTAAGGGCAGGGGGCCGAGATACGCAGTATTTT